This T cell receptor (beta chain) was retrieved from a study of T cells in Graves' hyperthyroidism and ophthalmopathy. The study's findings and limits: A 13 V-J model separated ophthalmopathy from stable hyperthyroidism. Blood shared most expanded thyroid clonotypes above 0.001.

Trimming at V came to 4 bases and at J to 7 bases, leaving 11 bases not matched to a gene. CDR3 length: 16 amino acids. Looked up from germline, CDR1 is MNHNS and CDR2 is SASEGT. Lactation, pregnancy, other autoimmune disease or uncontrolled infection excluded patients. Researchers took RNA transcripts and amplified the TCR beta CDR3 regions from them. A first-round RT-PCR of the TCR CDR3 used the HTBI primer set. TCRdb reprocessed the multiplex PCR reads with MiXCR, giving one entry per CDR3 protein. The data show hundreds of thousands of distinct CDR3 sequences, with 15% to 20% seen just once and about 50% held by the top ten. This clonotype was seen at least ten times. Its specificity is not known.

This TCR was recovered from a man aged 40-55 years with Graves' ophthalmopathy. This chain connects TRBV6-1 to TRBJ2-5, with 11 nucleotides matching TRBD2. Specimen: blood. CDR3 amino acids: CASSGAGTSGTATQYF. Here the CDR3 DNA reads TGTGCCAGCAGTGGTGCCGGGACTAGCGGCACCGCGACCCAGTACTTC.